The 2 T cell receptor beta chains in this list originate from one sample, sequenced in a study of blood T cell repertoires in COVID-19. Sequenced by immunoSEQ multiplex PCR; TCRdb stores in-frame clones only, minus some. This table has about 220,000 clones, roughly 84% appearing once. Input material: peripheral blood. These receptors were collected from a woman over 75 with acute or convalescent COVID-19.

The chain combines TRBV7-9 with TRBJ1-2, with TRBD1 matching 7 bases. Germline loops: CDR1 SEHNR, CDR2 FQNEAQ (reference sequence). V was pared by 5 bases and J by 6 bases, with 21 bases of the junction left unmatched. This CDR3 spans 18 amino acids. CDR3 loop: CASSHRSSRQGAPHGYTF. The CDR3 nucleotides are TGTGCCAGCAGCCACCGGAGTTCGAGACAGGGCGCACCCCATGGCTACACCTTC.

V and J are TRBV18 and TRBJ1-1; TRBD1 is a possible D gene (5 bases). Germline V gene lookup returns CDR1 KGHSH and CDR2 LQKENI. The CDR3 runs to 15 residues. Trimming cost V 2 bases and J 2 bases, with 12 bases left between them. The CDR3 DNA reads TGTGCCAGCTCACCATCCCACGACAGTAACACTGAAGCTTTCTTT. Its protein product is CASSPSHDSNTEAFF.